Given below is one TCR beta chain in context. The source of the sample is a study of long-term antiretroviral therapy in people with HIV. The CDR3 spans 16 residues. Germline CDR1 SNHLY, CDR2 FYNNEI. Trimming left V 2 bases short and J 5 bases short, with 13 bases between. The authors ran the immunoSEQ assay, v3.0, at survey level. The data were produced by immunoSEQ multiplex PCR, yet TCRdb's version contains in-frame clones alone and is incomplete. The sample shows 35,000 to 40,000 clones, approximately 85% of them seen only once. The chain uses TRBV2 and TRBJ1-6, with D perhaps matching TRBD1 (5 bases). The sequenced sample was unsorted PBMCs, obtained 2.2 years after starting antiretroviral therapy. The origin of this receptor is a man aged 18 to 30 with HIV. The CDR3 nucleotides are TGTGCCAGCAGTGAACGACAGCCCAACAATAATTCACCCCTCCACTTT. This codes for CASSERQPNNNSPLHF.